One and the same sample provided the 9 T cell receptor beta chains below, sequenced in a study of cytomegalovirus exposure and HLA in healthy donors. Assay used: immunoSEQ multiplex PCR; TCRdb lists only in-frame clones, some missing. The sample has some 140,000 clones, 70% to 85% seen once. Sequenced material: PBMCs. These receptors came from a man aged 30 to 39 in good health and CMV-seropositive.

The chain links TRBV27 to TRBJ1-1; D uncertain. The CDR3 consists of 17 residues. Germline V gene sequence: CDR1 MNHEY, CDR2 SMNVEV (reference sequence). V was pared by 0 bases and J by 3 bases, with 17 bases between. The CDR3 loop reads CASSLSPETLEYTEAFF. The CDR3 DNA reads as TGTGCCAGCAGTTTATCGCCAGAAACATTGGAGTACACTGAAGCTTTCTTT.

V gene TRBV7-6 combines with J gene TRBJ1-4; 9 bases are shared with TRBD1. V lost 4 bases, J lost 7 bases, and 10 bases stayed unmatched. Germline values: CDR1 SGHVS, CDR2 FNYEAQ. This CDR3 comprises 16 residues. The CDR3 region has the DNA TGTGCCAGCAGCTCGATTCAGGGGGGACAGGGTGAAAAACTGTTTTTT. This encodes CASSSIQGGQGEKLFF.

This clone was seen a few times. The rearrangement links TRBV11-2 to TRBJ1-1; the D gene is possibly TRBD1 (5 bases). Germline CDR1 reads SGHAT; CDR2 reads FQNNGV. V lost 4 bases, J lost 13 bases, and 13 bases lay in between. The CDR3 loop spans 11 amino acids. In nucleotides, the CDR3 is TGTGCCAGCAGCTCGGGGGTGAAGGATTTCTTT. Translation gives CASSSGVKDFF.

A note on this clone: In the same sample, other DNA sequences code for this CDR3. This rearrangement joins TRBV7-2 to TRBJ1-2; 7 bases are a match to TRBD1. The CDR3 is 14 amino acids. Germline V gene sequence: CDR1 SGHTA, CDR2 FQGNSA. V shed 1 base and J 2 bases; nucleotides not matched to a gene: 1. The CDR3 DNA follows: TGTGCCAGCAGCTTAGGGACAGGAAACTATGGCTACACCTTC. Its protein product is CASSLGTGNYGYTF.

This chain links TRBV9 with TRBJ2-1; D might be TRBD2 (5 bases). Trimming removed 2 bases at V and 2 bases at J, with 5 bases between. Germline values: CDR1 SGDLS, CDR2 YYNGEE. The CDR3 covers 13 residues. The CDR3 nucleotides read TGTGCCAGCAGCGTGACTACCTACAATGAGCAGTTCTTC. Translating gives CASSVTTYNEQFF.

This chain uses TRBV11-1 with TRBJ2-5, with TRBD1 identical over 8 bases. Germline V CDR1 and CDR2: SGHAT, FQDESV (reference sequence). V lost 5 bases to trimming and J lost 1 base; unmatched junction nucleotides: 9. This CDR3 comprises 16 residues. CDR3 DNA sequence: TGTGCCAGCAGCCCCCAATTTGGACAGGGCCAAGAGACCCAGTACTTC. It encodes CASSPQFGQGQETQYF.

The V and J genes are TRBV4-2 and TRBJ2-1; a weak D match, TRBD2 (6 bases). Trimming pared 0 bases from V and 3 bases from J, leaving 18 bases between. The CDR3 has 18 residues. From germline, CDR1 is LGHNA and CDR2 YNFKEQ. In DNA, the CDR3 is TGTGCCAGCAGCCAAGATCAAAGAGCGGGTCGTTTCTACAATGAGCAGTTCTTC. Amino acids: CASSQDQRAGRFYNEQFF.

V usage is TRBV19 and J usage is TRBJ2-1; perhaps TRBD1 as D (6 bases). Germline lookup yields CDR1 LNHDA and CDR2 SQIVND (reference sequence). With 4 bases removed from V and 5 bases from J, the gap between germline ends came to 18 bases. The length of the CDR3 is 16 residues. The CDR3 sequence is CASSNLLGQRDNEQFF. CDR3 DNA: TGTGCCAGTAGTAACCTTCTTGGACAGAGAGACAATGAGCAGTTCTTC.

The count of this clone is one. Here the CDR3 reads CASSPYYSNQPQHF. CDR3 DNA: TGTGCCAGCTCACCCTATTATAGCAATCAGCCCCAGCATTTT. The rearrangement joins TRBV18 to TRBJ1-5; D unclear. Germline V lookup: CDR1 KGHSH, CDR2 LQKENI. The CDR3 is made up of 14 amino acids. V shed 3 bases and J shed 0 bases, with 6 bases lying between them.